This T cell receptor (beta chain) derives from a study of T-cell memory formation after mild COVID-19. TCR alpha and TCR beta cDNA libraries carrying sample barcodes and UMIs came from 5'RACE with constant-segment primers. TCRdb redid the calling of the 5' RACE reads with MiXCR, one entry per CDR3 protein. The sample contains a few hundred thousand distinct CDR3 sequences, around 25% of which appear only once. The trim removed 1 base at V and 0 bases at J, leaving 9 bases unmatched. Germline V gene data show CDR1 as SEHNR and CDR2 as FQNEAQ (reference sequence). CDR3 length equals 18 residues. V usage is TRBV7-9 and J usage is TRBJ2-1, with TRBD1 matching over 7 bases. Specimen: PBMCs or a T cell subset sorted from them (not recorded which). This clonotype was sampled from an adult woman who had mild COVID-19 (a few samples of this study predate the infection). Cell type and time point are not known. The CDR3 loop is CASSLGGGQRSSYNEQFF. DNA of the CDR3: TGTGCCAGCAGCTTAGGAGGGGGACAGCGCAGCTCCTACAATGAGCAGTTCTTC.